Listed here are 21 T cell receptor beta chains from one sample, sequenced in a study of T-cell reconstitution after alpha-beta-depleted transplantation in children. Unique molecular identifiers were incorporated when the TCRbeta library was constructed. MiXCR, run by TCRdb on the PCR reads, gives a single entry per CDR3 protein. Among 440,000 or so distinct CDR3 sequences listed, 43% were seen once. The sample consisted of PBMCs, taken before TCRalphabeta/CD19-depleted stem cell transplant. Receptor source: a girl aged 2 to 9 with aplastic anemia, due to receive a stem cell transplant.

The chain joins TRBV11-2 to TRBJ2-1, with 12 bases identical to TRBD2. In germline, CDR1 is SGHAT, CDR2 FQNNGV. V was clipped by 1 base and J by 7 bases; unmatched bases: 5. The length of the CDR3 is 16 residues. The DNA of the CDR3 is TGTGCCAGCAGCTTAGTGACTAGCGGGAGTGGTAATGAGCAGTTCTTC. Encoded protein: CASSLVTSGSGNEQFF. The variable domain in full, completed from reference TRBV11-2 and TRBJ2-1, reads EAGVAQSPRYKIIEKRQSVAFWCNPISGHATLYWYQQILGQGPKLLIQFQNNGVVDDSQLPKDRFSAERLKGVDSTLKIQPAKLEDSAVYLCASSLVTSGSGNEQFFGPGTRLTVL.

The DNA for the CDR3 is TGCAGCGTTGAAGACCTTGGCCGTCTACCCTACGAGCAGTACTTC. It translates to CSVEDLGRLPYEQYF. The rearrangement joins TRBV29-1 to TRBJ2-7; the D is unclear. The CDR3 consists of 15 residues. V lost 0 bases to trimming and J lost 2 bases, with 14 bases between them. The germline gives CDR1 SQVTM, CDR2 ANQGSEA.

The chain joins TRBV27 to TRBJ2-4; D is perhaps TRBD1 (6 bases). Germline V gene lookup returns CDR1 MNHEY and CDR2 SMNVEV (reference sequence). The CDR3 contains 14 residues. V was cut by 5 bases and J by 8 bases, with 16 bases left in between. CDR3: CASSPRTAGDIQYF. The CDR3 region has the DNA TGTGCCAGCAGTCCACGGACAGCCGGCGACATTCAGTACTTC.

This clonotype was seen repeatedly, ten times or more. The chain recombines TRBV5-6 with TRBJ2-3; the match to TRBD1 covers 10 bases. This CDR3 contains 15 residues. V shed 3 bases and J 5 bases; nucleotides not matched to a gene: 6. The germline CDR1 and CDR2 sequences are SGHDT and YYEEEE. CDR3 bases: TGTGCCAGCAGCTCTCGGGACAGGGGATTAGATACGCAGTATTTT. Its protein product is CASSSRDRGLDTQYF.

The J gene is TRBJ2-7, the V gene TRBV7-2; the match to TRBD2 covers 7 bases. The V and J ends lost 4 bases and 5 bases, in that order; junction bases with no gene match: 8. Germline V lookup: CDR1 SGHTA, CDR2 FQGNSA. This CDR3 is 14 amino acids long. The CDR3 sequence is CASSSREGTHEQYF. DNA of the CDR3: TGTGCCAGCAGCTCGAGGGAGGGGACCCACGAGCAGTACTTC.

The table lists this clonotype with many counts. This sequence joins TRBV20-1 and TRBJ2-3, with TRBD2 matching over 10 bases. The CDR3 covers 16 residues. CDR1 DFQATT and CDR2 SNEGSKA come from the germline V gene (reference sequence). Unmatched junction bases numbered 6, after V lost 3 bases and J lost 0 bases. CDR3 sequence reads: CSASVTSGISTDTQYF. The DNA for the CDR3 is TGCAGTGCTAGTGTCACTAGCGGGATCAGCACAGATACGCAGTATTTT.

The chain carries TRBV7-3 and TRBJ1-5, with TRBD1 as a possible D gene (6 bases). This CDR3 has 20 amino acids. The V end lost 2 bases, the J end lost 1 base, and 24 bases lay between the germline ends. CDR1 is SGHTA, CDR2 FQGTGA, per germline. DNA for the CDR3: TGTGCCAGCAGCTTAGACCTCGGGACATCTAAAGAGATGAGCAATCAGCCCCAGCATTTT. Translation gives CASSLDLGTSKEMSNQPQHF.

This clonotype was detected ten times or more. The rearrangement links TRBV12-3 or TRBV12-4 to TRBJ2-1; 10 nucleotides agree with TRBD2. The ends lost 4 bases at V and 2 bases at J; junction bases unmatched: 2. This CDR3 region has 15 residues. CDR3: CASSYSGRTYNEQFF. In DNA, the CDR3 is TGTGCCAGCAGTTATAGCGGGAGGACCTACAATGAGCAGTTCTTC.

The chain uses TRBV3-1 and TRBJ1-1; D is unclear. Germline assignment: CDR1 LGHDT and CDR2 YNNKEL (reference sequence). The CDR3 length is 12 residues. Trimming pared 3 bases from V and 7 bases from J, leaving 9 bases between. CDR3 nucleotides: TGTGCCAGCAGCCACGGCCCGGGTGAAGCTTTCTTT. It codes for CASSHGPGEAFF.

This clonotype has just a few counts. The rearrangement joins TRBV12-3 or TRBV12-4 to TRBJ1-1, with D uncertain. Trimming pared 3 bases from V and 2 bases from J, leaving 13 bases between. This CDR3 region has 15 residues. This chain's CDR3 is CASSFRVTVNTEAFF. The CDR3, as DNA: TGTGCCAGCAGTTTTCGGGTGACGGTTAACACTGAAGCTTTCTTT.

For the CDR3, the DNA is TGTGCCAAAGACGTTTTGCATCAGCCCCAGCATTTT. It encodes CAKDVLHQPQHF. The chain combines TRBV12-3 or TRBV12-4 with TRBJ1-5, with D unclear. The length of the CDR3 is 12 residues. V shed 10 bases and J shed 5 bases, with 12 bases lying between them.

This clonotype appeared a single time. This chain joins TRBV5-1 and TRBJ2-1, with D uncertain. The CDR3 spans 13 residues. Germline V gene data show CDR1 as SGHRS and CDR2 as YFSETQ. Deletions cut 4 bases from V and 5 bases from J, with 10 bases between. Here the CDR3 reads CASSPPGHNEQFF. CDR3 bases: TGCGCCAGCAGCCCTCCAGGCCACAATGAGCAGTTCTTC.

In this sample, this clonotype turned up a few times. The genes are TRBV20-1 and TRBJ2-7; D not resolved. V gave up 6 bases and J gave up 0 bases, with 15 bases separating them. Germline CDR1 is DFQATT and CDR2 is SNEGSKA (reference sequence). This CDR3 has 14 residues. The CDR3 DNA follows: TGCAGTGCCACCGTAGTAGACCACTCCTACGAGCAGTACTTC. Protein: CSATVVDHSYEQYF.

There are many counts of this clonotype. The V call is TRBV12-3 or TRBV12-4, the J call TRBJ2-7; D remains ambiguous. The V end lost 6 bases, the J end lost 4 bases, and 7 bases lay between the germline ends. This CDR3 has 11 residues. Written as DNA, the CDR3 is TGTGCCAGCAGATCCCGGTACGAGCAGTACTTC. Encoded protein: CASRSRYEQYF.

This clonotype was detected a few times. The CDR3 sequence: CASSPQGVEAFF. CDR3 in DNA: TGTGCCAGCAGTCCACAGGGTGTAGAAGCTTTCTTT. This sequence joins TRBV12-3 or TRBV12-4 and TRBJ1-1; D may be TRBD1 (6 bases). The V gene lost 5 bases and the J gene lost 8 bases, with 12 bases spanning the gap. CDR3 length equals 12 residues.

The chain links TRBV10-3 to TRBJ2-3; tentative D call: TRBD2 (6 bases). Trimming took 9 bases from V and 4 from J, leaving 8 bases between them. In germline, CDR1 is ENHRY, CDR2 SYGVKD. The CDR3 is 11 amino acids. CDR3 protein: CAILAADTQYF. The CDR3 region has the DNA TGTGCCATACTAGCCGCAGATACGCAGTATTTT.

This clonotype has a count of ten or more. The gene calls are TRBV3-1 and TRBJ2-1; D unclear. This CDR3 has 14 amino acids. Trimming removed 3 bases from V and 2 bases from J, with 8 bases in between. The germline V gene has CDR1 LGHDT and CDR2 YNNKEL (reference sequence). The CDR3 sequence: CASSQGPTYNEQFF. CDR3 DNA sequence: TGTGCCAGCAGCCAGGGTCCCACCTACAATGAGCAGTTCTTC.

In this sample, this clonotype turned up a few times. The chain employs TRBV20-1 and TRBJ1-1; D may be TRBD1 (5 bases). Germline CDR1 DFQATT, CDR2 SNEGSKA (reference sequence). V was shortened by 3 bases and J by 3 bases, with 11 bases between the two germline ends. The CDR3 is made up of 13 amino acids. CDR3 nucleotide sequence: TGCAGTGCTAGGGGGACGGAGGACACTGAAGCTTTCTTT. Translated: CSARGTEDTEAFF.

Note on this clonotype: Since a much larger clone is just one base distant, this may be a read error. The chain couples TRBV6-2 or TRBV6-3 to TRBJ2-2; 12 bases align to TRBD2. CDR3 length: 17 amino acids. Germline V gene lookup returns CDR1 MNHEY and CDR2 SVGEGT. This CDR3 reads CASTAILAGGRTVELFF. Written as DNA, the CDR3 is TGTGCCAGCACCGCAATTCTAGCGGGAGGGCGCACCGTGGAGCTGTTTTTT.

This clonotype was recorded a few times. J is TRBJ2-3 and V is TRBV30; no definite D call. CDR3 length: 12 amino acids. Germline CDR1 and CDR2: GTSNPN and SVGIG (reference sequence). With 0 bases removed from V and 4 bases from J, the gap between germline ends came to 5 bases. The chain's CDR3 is CAWSVRPDTQYF. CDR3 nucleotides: TGTGCCTGGAGTGTACGCCCAGATACGCAGTATTTT.

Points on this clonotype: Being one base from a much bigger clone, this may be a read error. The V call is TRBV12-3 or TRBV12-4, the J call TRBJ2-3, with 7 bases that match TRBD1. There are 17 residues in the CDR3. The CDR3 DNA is TGTTCCAGCAGTCGCCAGTCCGGGACAGTGAACACAGATACGCAGTATTTT. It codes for CSSSRQSGTVNTDTQYF.